This T cell receptor beta chain was profiled in a study of T cells in Graves' hyperthyroidism and ophthalmopathy. General study findings and limits: Within blood appeared most thyroid clonotypes that had expanded above 0.001.

Cells are PBMCs isolated from roughly 9.3 ml of fresh blood. This clonotype has a handful of counts. Its target is not known. Per germline, CDR1 SGHRS and CDR2 YFSETQ. This CDR3 has 14 residues. The V end was cut by 3 bases, the J end by 1 base, with 10 bases between. RNA transcripts yielded amplified TCR beta CDR3 regions. During a first-round RT-PCR of the TCR CDR3, the HTBI primer set was used. TCRdb re-analysed the multiplex PCR reads in MiXCR, keeping a single row per CDR3 protein. This table holds hundreds of thousands of distinct CDR3 sequences, about a fifth found once. The V call is TRBV5-1, the J call TRBJ1-1; no reliable D call. The receptor's source is a young man with Graves' ophthalmopathy. The sequencing sample was made of blood. The CDR3 sequence is CASSYTEGNTEAFF. The CDR3 nucleotides are TGCGCCAGCAGCTATACCGAAGGGAACACTGAAGCTTTCTTT.